Below, 32 T cell receptor beta chains from the same sample are listed, as sequenced in a study of blood T cell repertoires in COVID-19. Sequencing was performed with immunoSEQ multiplex PCR; in TCRdb, only in-frame clones are kept and a portion is missing. The sample has 350,000 to 450,000 clones, roughly nine tenths seen once; the top ten hold 1.7%. The source material was PBMCs or T cells enriched from blood (not recorded which). The receptors stem from a woman between 25 and 40 years old who had recovered from COVID-19.

The chain employs TRBV15 and TRBJ1-4; weak D call: TRBD1 (5 bases). The length of the CDR3 is 16 residues. V lost 0 bases, J lost 8 bases, and 16 bases lay in between. In germline, CDR1 is LNHNV, CDR2 YYDKDF (reference sequence). CDR3 region: CATSRDRQGMREKLFF. The CDR3 nucleotides read TGTGCCACCAGCAGAGATAGGCAGGGCATGAGAGAAAAACTGTTTTTT. Full variable domain (remainder filled in from reference TRBV15 and TRBJ1-4): DAMVIQNPRYQVTQFGKPVTLSCSQTLNHNVMYWYQQKSSQAPKLLFHYYDKDFNNEADTPDNFQSRRPNTSFCFLDIRSPGLGDTAMYLCATSRDRQGMREKLFFGSGTQLSVL.

The V gene is TRBV7-9, the J gene TRBJ1-2; the D gene is possibly TRBD1 (5 bases). Trimming took 11 bases from V and 2 from J, leaving 18 bases between them. Germline V CDR1 and CDR2: SEHNR, FQNEAQ (reference sequence). The CDR3 consists of 14 residues. The CDR3 bases are TGTGCCGCCCCCGATGGGGCGTTGAACTATGGCTACACCTTC. This translates into CAAPDGALNYGYTF.

J is TRBJ1-6 and V is TRBV6-5, with D hard to call. CDR3 length: 15 residues. V lost 2 bases to trimming and J lost 6 bases, with 11 bases between them. The germline gives CDR1 MNHEY, CDR2 SVGAGI. CDR3 loop: CASSYRVKSNSPLHF. The CDR3 bases are TGTGCCAGCAGTTACCGAGTTAAAAGTAATTCACCCCTCCACTTT.

The V and J genes are TRBV9 and TRBJ1-1; D is uncertain. The V end lost 3 bases, the J end lost 0 bases, and 6 bases lay between the germline ends. The CDR3 totals 13 residues. Germline V gives CDR1 SGDLS, CDR2 YYNGEE. The CDR3 here is CASSARMNTEAFF. CDR3 sequence (DNA): TGTGCCAGCAGCGCCCGTATGAACACTGAAGCTTTCTTT.

This rearrangement joins TRBV27 to TRBJ1-2; 8 bases fit TRBD1. This CDR3 region has 18 residues. Germline values: CDR1 MNHEY, CDR2 SMNVEV (reference sequence). The V and J ends lost 4 bases and 0 bases, in that order; junction bases with no gene match: 13. CDR3 loop: CASSSIGTGRSTNYGYTF. The CDR3 nucleotides are TGTGCCAGCAGTTCGATCGGGACAGGCAGATCTACTAACTATGGCTACACCTTC.

This chain uses TRBV27 with TRBJ2-7; D is perhaps TRBD1 (5 bases). V lost 6 bases and J lost 3, with 27 bases in between. Germline loops: CDR1 MNHEY, CDR2 SMNVEV (reference sequence). The CDR3 is 18 amino acids. The CDR3 region has the DNA TGTGCCAGCAGGGTCTTAGTGCCCCGCAGGGAAACACTCTACGAGCAGTACTTC. Translating gives CASRVLVPRRETLYEQYF.

V usage is TRBV2 and J usage is TRBJ2-2; D remains unclear. The CDR3 extends over 16 amino acids. Trimming left V 2 bases short and J 0 bases short, with 10 bases between. Germline V CDR1 and CDR2: SNHLY, FYNNEI. CDR3 coding DNA: TGTGCCAGCAGTGAACTTCAGAACGCGAACACCGGGGAGCTGTTTTTT. Translation gives CASSELQNANTGELFF.

The chain employs TRBV7-3 and TRBJ2-1; 7 bases fit TRBD1. CDR1 is SGHTA and CDR2 is FQGTGA in the germline V gene. CDR3 length: 14 amino acids. V trimming: 5 bases; J trimming: 5 bases; junction bases outside the gene matches: 6. The CDR3 protein is CASSKRTGNNEQFF. For the CDR3, the DNA is TGTGCCAGCAGCAAAAGGACAGGCAACAATGAGCAGTTCTTC.

The chain is built from TRBV23-1 and TRBJ2-7, with 11 bases aligning to TRBD2. TRBV23-1 belongs to the ORF category, with a function that is uncertain. Trimming removed 3 bases from V and 3 bases from J; junction bases left unmatched: 10. CDR3 length: 17 residues. CDR3 in amino acids: CASSHSAGTSGYYEQYF. As DNA, the CDR3 is TGCGCCAGCAGTCACTCCGCCGGGACTAGCGGTTACTACGAGCAGTACTTC.

This chain connects TRBV9 to TRBJ1-1, with TRBD1 as a possible D gene (6 bases). Germline V gives CDR1 SGDLS, CDR2 YYNGEE. The V and J ends lost 0 bases and 4 bases respectively, with 16 bases between them. The CDR3 consists of 16 residues. DNA of the CDR3: TGTGCCAGCAGCGTAGGTGTAGGTCCAGGGGTCACTGAAGCTTTCTTT. It encodes CASSVGVGPGVTEAFF.

This chain links TRBV5-1 with TRBJ2-3; 13 nucleotides line up with TRBD2. The V gene end was trimmed by 4 bases and the J gene end by 2 bases; junction bases not matched to a gene: 7. Germline V gene data show CDR1 as SGHRS and CDR2 as YFSETQ. This CDR3 is built from 17 residues. Here the CDR3 DNA reads TGCGCCAGCAGCGCCGGACTAGCGGGGGAGTTCACAGATACGCAGTATTTT. Translation: CASSAGLAGEFTDTQYF. Full variable domain (rest looked up from reference TRBV5-1 and TRBJ2-3): KAGVTQTPRYLIKTRGQQVTLSCSPISGHRSVSWYQQTPGQGLQFLFEYFSETQRNKGNFPGRFSGRQFSNSRSEMNVSTLELGDSALYLCASSAGLAGEFTDTQYFGPGTRLTVL.

CDR3 sequence: CASSGTSSYEQYF. The DNA of the CDR3 is TGTGCCAGCAGCGGTACGAGCTCCTACGAGCAGTACTTC. The chain links TRBV11-2 to TRBJ2-7; D call uncertain. V was clipped by 5 bases and J by 0 bases, with 8 bases between them. This CDR3 has 13 residues. Germline assignment: CDR1 SGHAT and CDR2 FQNNGV.

The chain recombines TRBV30 with TRBJ1-6; D gene uncertain. Germline CDR1 and CDR2: GTSNPN and SVGIG (reference sequence). The CDR3 has 13 amino acids. Deletions cut 3 bases from V and 7 bases from J, with 10 bases between. In nucleotides, the CDR3 is TGTGCCTGGAGCCGGGGTGCCAATTCACCCCTCCACTTT. Its protein is CAWSRGANSPLHF.

The chain has TRBV9 and TRBJ2-1; 7 bases agree with TRBD1. CDR3 length equals 15 residues. Germline values: CDR1 SGDLS, CDR2 YYNGEE. Trimming cost V 0 bases and J 4 bases; bases outside gene matches: 4. CDR3: CASSVAETGYNEQFF. CDR3 nucleotides: TGTGCCAGCAGCGTAGCTGAGACAGGGTACAATGAGCAGTTCTTC.

The chain is built from TRBV6-2 or TRBV6-3 and TRBJ2-3; TRBD1 might be the D (5 bases). Per germline, CDR1 MNHEY and CDR2 SVGEGT. The CDR3 loop spans 13 amino acids. V was pared by 6 bases and J by 3 bases, with 10 bases between. In nucleotides, the CDR3 is TGTGCCAGCAGCCTGCAGGGTACAGATACGCAGTATTTT. As protein: CASSLQGTDTQYF.

This clone was counted once. The chain is built from TRBV24-1 and TRBJ2-1, with 13 bases lining up with TRBD2. The length of the CDR3 is 16 residues. Germline V gives CDR1 KGHDR, CDR2 SFDVKD. V dropped 4 bases and J dropped 6; count of bases not matched to a gene: 5. The CDR3 region has the DNA TGTGCCACCAGTGACTTTTGGACTAGCGGGAGCAATGAGCAGTTCTTC. Translation: CATSDFWTSGSNEQFF.

CDR3 protein: CASSPLGTGMANVLTF. The DNA for the CDR3 is TGTGCCAGCTCACCTCTGGGGACAGGGATGGCCAACGTCCTGACTTTC. The rearrangement joins TRBV18 to TRBJ2-6; 9 bases agree with TRBD1. There are 16 residues in the CDR3. Germline V gene data show CDR1 as KGHSH and CDR2 as LQKENI. J was trimmed by 6 bases and V by 3 bases; bases with no gene match: 6.

This clone was counted between two and nine times. The sample contains more than one DNA sequence encoding this CDR3. The chain couples TRBV7-2 to TRBJ1-6, with 10 bases that match TRBD1. With 1 base clipped from V and 7 bases from J, the junction kept 7 bases outside the gene matches. This CDR3 contains 17 residues. Germline V lookup: CDR1 SGHTA, CDR2 FQGNSA. The CDR3 DNA sequence: TGTGCCAGCAGCTTAGTTCCCCCGGGACAGGGGAATTCACCCCTCCACTTT. Protein sequence: CASSLVPPGQGNSPLHF.

The rearrangement joins TRBV6-5 to TRBJ2-3; 7 positions agree with TRBD1. The CDR3 covers 13 residues. V was pared by 2 bases and J by 10 bases, with 6 bases of the junction left unmatched. Germline CDR1 is MNHEY and CDR2 is SVGAGI. CDR3 region: CASSYRGLDAQYF. The CDR3 nucleotides are TGTGCCAGCAGTTACAGGGGGCTCGACGCGCAGTATTTT.

This clone was picked up a small number of times. The chain combines TRBV9 with TRBJ1-4; D possibly corresponds to TRBD1 (6 bases). The CDR3 runs 14 residues. The germline V and J ends were trimmed by 7 bases and 3 bases, with 13 bases remaining between them. Germline loops: CDR1 SGDLS, CDR2 YYNGEE. CDR3 DNA: TGTGCCAGCGGGGGCGGCTCGCCTAATGAAAAACTGTTTTTT. Protein product: CASGGGSPNEKLFF. Filled out from reference TRBV9 and TRBJ1-4, the complete variable domain reads DSGVTQTPKHLITATGQRVTLRCSPRSGDLSVYWYQQSLDQGLQFLIQYYNGEERAKGNILERFSAQQFPDLHSELNLSSLELGDSALYFCASGGGSPNEKLFFGSGTQLSVL.

V usage is TRBV18 and J usage is TRBJ2-7; D is perhaps TRBD2 (5 bases). V lost 5 bases, J lost 4 bases, and 21 bases lay in between. Germline CDR1 is KGHSH and CDR2 is LQKENI. The CDR3 covers 16 residues. The CDR3 DNA sequence: TGTGCCAGCTCAATAAAAACATCTTACGGGGTTTACGAGCAGTACTTC. Protein: CASSIKTSYGVYEQYF.

The chain employs TRBV4-2 and TRBJ2-3, with D maybe TRBD1 (6 bases). Germline V lookup: CDR1 LGHNA, CDR2 YNFKEQ. Trimming cost V 0 bases and J 4 bases, with 11 bases left between them. The CDR3 consists of 15 residues. The CDR3 loop is CASSQDNRDPDTQYF. CDR3 sequence (DNA): TGTGCCAGCAGCCAAGATAACAGGGATCCAGATACGCAGTATTTT.

The rearrangement joins TRBV18 to TRBJ1-1, with D possibly being TRBD1 (6 bases). Germline CDR1 KGHSH, CDR2 LQKENI. Between the trimmed V and J ends, which lost 2 bases and 1 base, there was a span of 11 bases. The CDR3 length is 15 residues. CDR3 DNA sequence: TGTGCCAGCTCACCATCGCAGGGGCCGAACACTGAAGCTTTCTTT. Its protein product is CASSPSQGPNTEAFF.

The chain couples TRBV5-6 to TRBJ1-1, with 8 bases matching TRBD1. The CDR3 is 12 amino acids. Germline assignment: CDR1 SGHDT and CDR2 YYEEEE. V lost 3 bases to trimming and J lost 7 bases; unmatched junction nucleotides: 2. This chain's CDR3 is CASSWTGIEAFF. The CDR3 coding sequence is TGTGCCAGCAGCTGGACAGGGATTGAAGCTTTCTTT.

The chain joins TRBV9 to TRBJ2-1; TRBD2 matches at 8 bases. The V gene's germline CDR1 is SGDLS and CDR2 YYNGEE. This CDR3 spans 14 amino acids. Losses at the gene ends were 3 bases for V and 3 bases for J; bases not matched to a gene: 2. CDR3 sequence (DNA): TGTGCCAGCAGCGCGGGGGGGTTCTACAATGAGCAGTTCTTC. It encodes CASSAGGFYNEQFF. The full variable domain, its missing parts supplied by reference TRBV9 and TRBJ2-1, is DSGVTQTPKHLITATGQRVTLRCSPRSGDLSVYWYQQSLDQGLQFLIQYYNGEERAKGNILERFSAQQFPDLHSELNLSSLELGDSALYFCASSAGGFYNEQFFGPGTRLTVL.

J is TRBJ1-3 and V is TRBV7-9, with D possibly TRBD1 on 6 matching bases. Germline V gene data show CDR1 as SEHNR and CDR2 as FQNEAQ (reference sequence). This CDR3 has 15 residues. The V end was cut by 5 bases, the J end by 0 bases, with 11 bases between. The DNA of the CDR3 is TGTGCCAGCAGCACACAGGGCACCTCTGGAAACACCATATATTTT. Amino acids: CASSTQGTSGNTIYF.

This chain links TRBV27 with TRBJ2-3; D is undetermined. This CDR3 is 15 amino acids long. Trimming left V 3 bases short and J 2 bases short, with 12 bases between. Germline-derived CDR1 and CDR2 are MNHEY and SMNVEV (reference sequence). The CDR3 protein is CASSLGRPHTDTQYF. CDR3 DNA: TGTGCCAGCAGTTTGGGCAGGCCACACACAGATACGCAGTATTTT.

This clone showed up just a few times. J is TRBJ2-7 and V is TRBV25-1, with TRBD2 identical over 9 bases. The V gene's germline CDR1 is MGHDK and CDR2 SYGVNS. V shed 6 bases, J shed 1 base, and the junction held 4 bases outside the gene matches. The CDR3 contains 14 residues. The CDR3 DNA reads as TGTGCCAGCAGCACGACTAGCGGATCCTACGAGCAGTACTTC. Protein sequence: CASSTTSGSYEQYF.

V usage is TRBV7-3 and J usage is TRBJ2-1; D gene uncertain. V was trimmed by 5 bases and J by 2 bases, leaving 7 bases between them. This CDR3 contains 13 residues. Germline CDR1 reads SGHTA; CDR2 reads FQGTGA. Here the CDR3 DNA reads TGTGCCAGCAGCCCCCAGGCCTACAATGAGCAGTTCTTC. This translates into CASSPQAYNEQFF.

The chain is built from TRBV10-3 and TRBJ1-1, with 8 bases lining up with TRBD1. Losses at the gene ends were 2 bases for V and 4 bases for J; bases not matched to a gene: 3. This CDR3 comprises 14 residues. In germline, CDR1 is ENHRY, CDR2 SYGVKD. The CDR3 nucleotides are TGTGCCATCAGTGAGGGACAGGGCGGCACTGAAGCTTTCTTT. Protein sequence: CAISEGQGGTEAFF.

The V gene is TRBV15, the J gene TRBJ1-3; 7 positions match TRBD1. The germline V gene encodes CDR1 LNHNV and CDR2 YYDKDF (reference sequence). The CDR3 spans 15 residues. Unmatched junction bases numbered 8, after V lost 0 bases and J lost 9 bases. The CDR3 sequence: CATSRDGAGGRTIYF. The CDR3 nucleotides read TGTGCCACCAGCAGAGATGGGGCAGGGGGGCGCACCATATATTTT.

The CDR3 here is CASSQDPVVQQFF. Written as DNA, the CDR3 is TGTGCCAGCAGCCAAGATCCGGTTGTACAGCAGTTCTTC. The chain links TRBV3-1 (or the pseudogene TRBV3-2) to TRBJ2-1; the D is unclear. V was shortened by 0 bases and J by 11 bases, with 11 bases between the two germline ends. The germline V gene encodes CDR1 LGHDT and CDR2 YNNKEL (reference sequence). This CDR3 has 13 residues.